Listed below are T cell receptor beta chains from one sample, sequenced in a study of identical twins. TCRdb re-called the 5' RACE reads with MiXCR, one entry per CDR3 protein. The top ten hold around 0.3% of the sample, which has around 1.7 million distinct CDR3 sequences, less than 40% seen once. The sequencing input was cord blood. The receptors were gathered from a newborn girl in good health. Both conserved end residues are part of each CDR3. A D gene is named only where the DNA matches it firmly. Clone size is not always given. Where it is, it says once, few, many or a class for expanded clones.

len: 14; v_gene: TRBV3-1; abundance: -; d_gene: -; j_gene: TRBJ1-4; CDR3nt: TGTGCCAGCAGCCATGCCGCAACTAATGAAAAACTGTTTTTT; CDR3aa: CASSHAATNEKLFF
len: 13; v_gene: TRBV5-1; abundance: -; d_gene: TRBD1; j_gene: TRBJ2-1; CDR3nt: TGCGCCAGCAGCTCATGGACAGGTAATGAGCAGTTCTTC; CDR3aa: CASSSWTGNEQFF
len: 15; v_gene: TRBV6-5; abundance: -; d_gene: TRBD1; j_gene: TRBJ1-1; CDR3nt: TGTGCCAGCAGTTATACCCGACAGGGAAGGACTGAAGCTTTCTTT; CDR3aa: CASSYTRQGRTEAFF
len: 14; v_gene: TRBV2; abundance: few; d_gene: -; j_gene: TRBJ1-1; CDR3nt: TGTGCCAGCAGAACTATACAGGGGAACACTGAAGCTTTCTTT; CDR3aa: CASRTIQGNTEAFF
len: 18; v_gene: TRBV15; abundance: few; d_gene: TRBD1; j_gene: TRBJ2-4; CDR3nt: TGTGCCACCAGCAGAGATCTCGCGACAGGGAAGGCCAAAAACATTCAGTACTTC; CDR3aa: CATSRDLATGKAKNIQYF
len: 14; v_gene: TRBV9; abundance: few; d_gene: TRBD1; j_gene: TRBJ2-7; CDR3nt: TGTGCCAGCAGCGTGGGGGACAGCAGCAACGAGCAGTACTTC; CDR3aa: CASSVGDSSNEQYF
len: 16; v_gene: TRBV25-1; abundance: few; d_gene: -; j_gene: TRBJ1-2; CDR3nt: TGTGCCAGCAAACCCCAAGGAGGCAGGGAAGAAAATGGCTACACCTTC; CDR3aa: CASKPQGGREENGYTF
len: 14; v_gene: TRBV2; abundance: -; d_gene: -; j_gene: TRBJ1-2; CDR3nt: TGTGCCAGCAGTGAAAGGACAGTGTTTGATGGCTACACCTTC; CDR3aa: CASSERTVFDGYTF
len: 16; v_gene: TRBV4-1; abundance: -; d_gene: TRBD2; j_gene: TRBJ2-7; CDR3nt: TGCGCCAGCAGCAAATCGGGGACTAGCGGCTCCTACGAGCAGTACTTC; CDR3aa: CASSKSGTSGSYEQYF
len: 15; v_gene: TRBV12-3/TRBV12-4; abundance: -; d_gene: TRBD2; j_gene: TRBJ2-1; CDR3nt: TGTGCCAGCAGTTTTCCGGCTAGCGGGGGAGGGGAGCAGTTCTTC; CDR3aa: CASSFPASGGGEQFF
len: 15; v_gene: TRBV11-2; abundance: few; d_gene: TRBD1; j_gene: TRBJ1-4; CDR3nt: TGTGCCAGCAGCTCGACGACAGGGGCCCGTGGAAAACTGTTTTTT; CDR3aa: CASSSTTGARGKLFF
len: 15; v_gene: TRBV20-1; abundance: few; d_gene: TRBD2; j_gene: TRBJ2-3; CDR3nt: TGCAGTGCTACAATGACTAGCGGGAGGACAGATACGCAGTATTTT; CDR3aa: CSATMTSGRTDTQYF
len: 16; v_gene: TRBV29-1; abundance: -; d_gene: -; j_gene: TRBJ2-7; CDR3nt: TGCAGCGTTTCAAAAGTTGGGACTCTGAGCTCCTACGACCAGTACTTC; CDR3aa: CSVSKVGTLSSYDQYF
len: 14; v_gene: TRBV20-1; abundance: few; d_gene: -; j_gene: TRBJ2-3; CDR3nt: TGCAGTGCCCCCCTGAGCCTCTTCCAAGATACGCAGTATTTT; CDR3aa: CSAPLSLFQDTQYF
len: 18; v_gene: TRBV27; abundance: once; d_gene: TRBD2; j_gene: TRBJ2-5; CDR3nt: TGTGCCAGCAGTTTAGGGGAGGTGGGGGGGTTTCCCTACAATGAGCAGTACTTC; CDR3aa: CASSLGEVGGFPYNEQYF
len: 14; v_gene: TRBV12-3/TRBV12-4; abundance: few; d_gene: -; j_gene: TRBJ1-5; CDR3nt: TGTGCCAGCAGACCCACAGGGAACAATCAGCCCCAGCATTTT; CDR3aa: CASRPTGNNQPQHF
len: 13; v_gene: TRBV28; abundance: many; d_gene: TRBD1; j_gene: TRBJ1-2; CDR3nt: TGTGCCAGCAGCAAACAGGGGTTGGGCGGCTACACCTTC; CDR3aa: CASSKQGLGGYTF
len: 13; v_gene: TRBV30; abundance: -; d_gene: TRBD1; j_gene: TRBJ2-7; CDR3nt: TGTGCCTGGAGGGACAGGGGGTTTTACGAGCAGTACTTC; CDR3aa: CAWRDRGFYEQYF
len: 17; v_gene: TRBV4-2; abundance: -; d_gene: TRBD1; j_gene: TRBJ1-1; CDR3nt: TGTGCCAGCAGACATTACAGGGGACCCGTCATGAACACTGAAGCTTTCTTT; CDR3aa: CASRHYRGPVMNTEAFF
len: 15; v_gene: TRBV7-6; abundance: few; d_gene: -; j_gene: TRBJ2-7; CDR3nt: TGTGCCAGCAGCTTAGTTTATACAGGGAGGAACGAGCAGTACTTC; CDR3aa: CASSLVYTGRNEQYF
len: 13; v_gene: TRBV18; abundance: -; d_gene: -; j_gene: TRBJ1-5; CDR3nt: TGTGCCAGCTCACCAGCCCAAGGTCAGCCCCAGCATTTT; CDR3aa: CASSPAQGQPQHF
len: 15; v_gene: TRBV3-1; abundance: few; d_gene: -; j_gene: TRBJ2-3; CDR3nt: TGTGCCAGCAGCCATCCCGGGGTTAGCACAGATACGCAGTATTTT; CDR3aa: CASSHPGVSTDTQYF
len: 18; v_gene: TRBV7-8; abundance: few; d_gene: TRBD2; j_gene: TRBJ2-2; CDR3nt: TGTGCCAGCAGCTATAGTTTTACTAGCGGGAGACTGACCGGGGAGCTGTTTTTT; CDR3aa: CASSYSFTSGRLTGELFF
len: 15; v_gene: TRBV6-5; abundance: -; d_gene: TRBD2; j_gene: TRBJ2-1; CDR3nt: TGTGCCAGCAGTTATCTAGCTAGCGGGAGTCGTGAGCAGTTCTTC; CDR3aa: CASSYLASGSREQFF
len: 18; v_gene: TRBV2; abundance: -; d_gene: TRBD2; j_gene: TRBJ2-3; CDR3nt: TGTGCCAGCAGCGAAGCCCGACTAGCGGGTACCCTCACAGATACGCAGTATTTT; CDR3aa: CASSEARLAGTLTDTQYF
len: 14; v_gene: TRBV18; abundance: -; d_gene: -; j_gene: TRBJ2-7; CDR3nt: TGTGCCAGCTCACCCCCAGACACGACCTACGAGCAGTACTTC; CDR3aa: CASSPPDTTYEQYF
len: 14; v_gene: TRBV20-1; abundance: few; d_gene: -; j_gene: TRBJ2-1; CDR3nt: TGCAGTGCTAAGCCCCTCGACACCTACAATGAGCAGTTCTTC; CDR3aa: CSAKPLDTYNEQFF
len: 16; v_gene: TRBV10-3; abundance: -; d_gene: TRBD2; j_gene: TRBJ2-1; CDR3nt: TGTGCCATCAGTGAGTTAGCGGGAGTACCAAACAATGAGCAGTTCTTC; CDR3aa: CAISELAGVPNNEQFF
len: 15; v_gene: TRBV5-6; abundance: -; d_gene: -; j_gene: TRBJ2-7; CDR3nt: TGTGCCAGCAGCTCCTATCCGGGACGGTCCTACGAGCAGTACTTC; CDR3aa: CASSSYPGRSYEQYF
len: 14; v_gene: TRBV12-5; abundance: -; d_gene: -; j_gene: TRBJ2-7; CDR3nt: TGTGCTAGTGGTTTGGCCAGGACAGCCTACGAGCAGTACTTC; CDR3aa: CASGLARTAYEQYF
len: 13; v_gene: TRBV20-1; abundance: -; d_gene: -; j_gene: TRBJ2-7; CDR3nt: TGCAGTGCTACCGGATCCCACGGCTACGAGCAGTACTTC; CDR3aa: CSATGSHGYEQYF